The present T cell receptor beta chain was sequenced within a study of early T cells in non-severe SARS-CoV-2 infection. The J segment lost 3 bases and the V segment lost 0 bases, leaving 4 bases of the junction unmatched. Per the germline V gene, CDR1 is SGHRS and CDR2 is YFSETQ. The CDR3 loop spans 16 amino acids. TCRdb reprocessed the 5' RACE reads via MiXCR and lists one record per CDR3 protein. The sample holds 55,000 to 70,000 distinct CDR3 sequences, 4.9% seen once. The TCR was taken from an adult who was a healthcare worker with PCR-confirmed SARS-CoV-2 infection or an uninfected control (not recorded which). The V gene is TRBV5-1, the J gene TRBJ2-3; TRBD2 agrees at 10 bases. The sequenced material came from whole blood. Here the CDR3 reads CASSLDLAGATDTQYF. The CDR3 region has the DNA TGCGCCAGCAGCTTGGATCTAGCGGGAGCTACAGATACGCAGTATTTT.